The present entry profiles one T cell receptor beta chain with its context. Its specificity is not known. These data originate in a study of shared clonotypes between healthy human individuals. As for the study in general: Each donor had three CD4 naive, three CD4 memory, two CD8 naive and one CD8 memory plate. Study observations and caveats: Owing to a small donor count, the genetic and exposure-history diversity represented was limited.

As defined, naive CD8 cells were CD45RO-negative and positively selected for CCR7, with terminally differentiated effector memory CD45RA+ cells excluded. This table comes from immunoSEQ multiplex PCR, and its TCRdb copy is limited to in-frame clones, with some not included. The repertoire consists of some 2,100,000 clones, with roughly 91% occurring once and the leading ten covering 1.5% to 2%. Sequenced input: naive CD8+ T cells from PBMCs. The receptor was isolated from a man younger than 35 in good health. Some clones in this sample may be carry-over from other donors' samples.

The CDR3 spells CASSHQQVDYGYTF. The CDR3 DNA is TGTGCCAGCAGCCATCAACAGGTTGACTATGGCTACACCTTC. V usage is TRBV7-7 and J usage is TRBJ1-2, with D perhaps matching TRBD1 (5 bases). The CDR3 has 14 residues. In germline, CDR1 is SSHAT, CDR2 FNYEAQ (reference sequence). V gave up 5 bases and J gave up 3 bases, with 13 bases separating them.